Detailed here is one T cell receptor (beta chain). Antigen specificity is unknown. Subsequent to a culture period of about ten days, CD4+ T cells were isolated. IL-2 medium supplanted half the medium on days 3 and 7. The CDR3 sequence is 16 residues long. With 5 bases clipped from V and 1 base from J, the junction kept 8 bases outside the gene matches. Germline V lookup: CDR1 SGHRS, CDR2 YFSETQ. These data are taken from a study of vaccination effects on CD4 cells after COVID-19. Findings and caveats of the study: The study found marked clonal contraction of infection- and vaccine-induced clones late after vaccination.

The table came from immunoSEQ multiplex PCR; TCRdb's copy has only in-frame clones and leaves some out. Of 30,000 or so clones detected, 55% to 65% appear once; the ten largest clones hold around a tenth. The sequenced sample was CD4+ T cells from PBMCs cultured without peptide, obtained before COVID-19 vaccination. This sequence originates from a human donor who received a COVID-19 vaccine. V gene TRBV5-1 combines with J gene TRBJ2-5, with 10 bases matching TRBD2. The DNA of the CDR3 is TGCGCCAGCAGTTCCCTAGCGGGAGTCTTCCAAGAGACCCAGTACTTC. The encoded protein is CASSSLAGVFQETQYF.